Listed here are 17 T cell receptor beta chains from one sample, sequenced in a study of tumor and adjacent non-tumor tissue in lung cancer. Three rounds of nested PCR, following a modified ARM-PCR protocol, produced the TCRbeta library. MiXCR, applied by TCRdb to the multiplex PCR reads, yields one record per CDR3 protein. The repertoire holds approximately 66,000 distinct CDR3 sequences, with 61% as singletons. This sample's RNA came from whole unsorted tissue. This non-tumor lung sample came from over 3 cm beyond the tumor edge. Sequenced material: distant non-tumor lung tissue. The receptors originated from a man in his sixties or seventies with non-small cell lung cancer.

This clonotype has ten or more counts. The chain employs TRBV7-9 and TRBJ1-5; 7 bases agree with TRBD1. Germline CDR1 reads SEHNR; CDR2 reads FQNEAQ (reference sequence). This CDR3 has 15 residues. The V segment lost 1 base and the J segment 6 bases; nucleotides outside the gene matches: 6. Here the CDR3 DNA reads TGTGCCAGCAGCTTAGGGGGGACAGTCGGTCAGCCCCAGCATTTT. Encoded protein: CASSLGGTVGQPQHF.

This clonotype was counted a single time. This chain connects TRBV10-3 to TRBJ1-5; 7 nucleotides line up with TRBD1. This CDR3 has 15 amino acids. Per germline, CDR1 ENHRY and CDR2 SYGVKD. The DNA of the CDR3 is TGTGCATCAAACCAGGGGGGAGGCAGCGATCAGCCCCAGCATTTT. This encodes CASNQGGGSDQPQHF.

As to this clonotype: A much larger clone differs from this one at a single base, so this may be a read error. The chain uses TRBV20-1 and TRBJ2-5; D call uncertain. The length of the CDR3 is 8 residues. CDR1 is DFQATT, CDR2 SNEGSKA, per germline (reference sequence). V was pared by 8 bases and J by 14 bases, with 12 bases between. The CDR3 here is CSLGDNYF. Here the CDR3 DNA reads TGCAGTTTAGGCGACAATTACTTC.

Notes on this clonotype: At one boundary the junction diverges from the germline segment, which might be a read error. This chain links TRBV6-1 with TRBJ2-1, with D tentatively TRBD1 (7 bases). The V gene's germline CDR1 is MNHNS and CDR2 SASEGT. This CDR3 spans 15 amino acids. This CDR3 is CASSETSRGYNERFF. Here the CDR3 DNA reads TGTGCCAGCAGTGAAACTAGCAGGGGGTACAATGAGCGGTTCTTC.

Points on this clonotype: This could be a read error, since a much larger clone is one nucleotide away. V and J are TRBV11-2 and TRBJ2-3; D is uncertain. This CDR3 contains 15 residues. Germline values: CDR1 SGHAT, CDR2 FQNNGV. CDR3 nucleotides: TGTGCCGGCAGCTTAGAAACATCCCTCACAGATACGCAGCGTTTT. Translated, it gives CAGSLETSLTDTQRF.

Of note for this clonotype: A much larger clone differs by one base, so this may be a read error. The rearrangement joins TRBV10-2 to TRBJ2-7; 10 nucleotides agree with TRBD1. In germline, CDR1 is WSHSY, CDR2 SAAADI. This CDR3 has 15 residues. Trimming at V came to 8 bases and at J to 3 bases, leaving 10 bases not matched to a gene. The chain's CDR3 is CASSSVGDRGYEQYF. CDR3 bases: TGCGCCAGCTCGAGTGTGGGGGACAGGGGCTACGAGCAGTACTTC.

This chain links TRBV7-2 with TRBJ2-1; 7 positions match TRBD1. J gave up 6 bases and V 1 base, and 6 bases lay outside the gene matches. The CDR3 runs 15 residues. Germline values: CDR1 SGHTA, CDR2 FQGNSA. CDR3 amino acids: CASSLGGPGGNEQFF. The CDR3 DNA sequence: TGTGCCAGCAGCTTAGGAGGACCAGGGGGCAATGAGCAGTTCTTC.

This chain connects TRBV7-2 to TRBJ1-2, with D perhaps matching TRBD1 (5 bases). Looked up from germline, CDR1 is SGHTA and CDR2 is FQGNSA. The V end was cut by 5 bases, the J end by 7 bases, with 20 bases between. The CDR3 sequence is 15 residues long. The CDR3: CASSPGTGLKGGYTF. The CDR3 DNA sequence: TGTGCCAGCAGCCCCGGGACCGGCCTTAAGGGTGGCTACACCTTC. The whole variable domain, filled in from reference TRBV7-2 and TRBJ1-2, reads GAGVSQSPSNKVTEKGKDVELRCDPISGHTALYWYRQSLGQGLEFLIYFQGNSAPDKSGLPSDRFSAERTGGSVSTLTIQRTQQEDSAVYLCASSPGTGLKGGYTFGSGTRLTVV.

As regards this clonotype: Germline is not matched at one junction end, which may reflect a read error. V usage is TRBV10-3 and J usage is TRBJ2-2, with 9 bases identical to TRBD2. The length of the CDR3 is 14 residues. CDR1 is ENHRY, CDR2 SYGVKD, per germline. CDR3 coding DNA: TGTTCCATCAGTAGCGGGAGCGGCACCGGGGAGCTGTTTTTT. It encodes CSISSGSGTGELFF.

CDR3 bases: TGTGCCAACAGATTACAGGGTTCGGGCACTGGGGAGCTGTTTTTT. It encodes CANRLQGSGTGELFF. The chain has TRBV7-9 and TRBJ2-2; tentatively, D is TRBD1 (6 bases). CDR3 length: 15 residues. Trimming took off 10 bases at V and 8 bases at J, with 23 bases between the two ends. Per the germline V gene, CDR1 is SEHNR and CDR2 is FQNEAQ (reference sequence).

The V gene is TRBV6-5, the J gene TRBJ1-5; no firm D call. The CDR3 runs to 15 residues. The germline V gene encodes CDR1 MNHEY and CDR2 SVGAGI. The V end was cut by 0 bases, the J end by 5 bases, with 11 bases between. CDR3 coding DNA: TGTGCCAGCAGTTACTCGACCGAGAGCGATCAGCCCCAGCATTTT. This sequence encodes CASSYSTESDQPQHF.

Points on this clonotype: A read error may be the cause here, since a much bigger clone is one base away. The chain couples TRBV6-6 to TRBJ1-4; D is unresolved. Trimming took off 6 bases at V and 0 bases at J, with 5 bases between the two ends. Germline loops: CDR1 MNHNY, CDR2 SVGAGI (reference sequence). This CDR3 region has 13 residues. CDR3 nucleotide sequence: TGTGCCAGCAGACACCCAACTAATGAAAAACTGTTTTTT. Protein: CASRHPTNEKLFF.

Comments on this clonotype: The conserved final phenylalanine or tryptophan is absent from the CDR3, which likely points to a read error. The limits of the CDR3 on the DNA are not certain, so only TCRdb's listed CDR3 is given. The chain carries TRBV11-2 and TRBJ2-6; the DNA was not compared with TRBD1, the D call given in the table. Germline-derived CDR1 and CDR2 are SGHAT and FQNNGV. The CDR3 sequence runs 17 residues, both termini included. The chain's CDR3 is CASSSRGGSSGANVLIS.

To note about this clonotype: The CDR3 does not close with the conserved phenylalanine or tryptophan, likely indicating a read error. The V and J genes are TRBV29-1 and TRBJ2-7, with a possible D match to TRBD2 (6 bases). Germline CDR1 and CDR2: SQVTM and ANQGSEA. CDR3 length: 12 amino acids. The V gene lost 0 bases and the J gene lost 9 bases, with 12 bases spanning the gap. The CDR3 DNA reads TGCAGCGTTGAAGAGGGACGGAGGGGGCAGTACTTA. Residues: CSVEEGRRGQYL.

About this clonotype itself: A much larger clone lies a single base off, so this may be a read error. J is TRBJ1-4 and V is TRBV29-1, with D possibly TRBD1 on 5 matching bases. This CDR3 spans 16 amino acids. Germline lookup yields CDR1 SQVTM and CDR2 ANQGSEA. The CDR3 loop reads CSVASRSGLLPAELVF. In nucleotides, the CDR3 is TGCAGCGTCGCCTCTAGATCGGGACTCCTACCTGCGGAACTGGTTTTT.

On this clonotype itself: This CDR3 fails to terminate in the conserved phenylalanine or tryptophan, so it likely reflects a read error. V gene TRBV11-2 combines with J gene TRBJ2-5, with 7 bases identical to TRBD2. Looked up from germline, CDR1 is SGHAT and CDR2 is FQNNGV. V shed 0 bases, J shed 2 bases, and the junction held 9 bases outside the gene matches. The CDR3 is 17 amino acids. The CDR3 DNA follows: TGTGCCAGCAGCTTAGATCCCCTGGGGGGGATTCAAGAGACCCAGTACATC. Its translation is CASSLDPLGGIQETQYI.

A word on this clonotype: A much larger clone lies a single base off, so this may be a read error. The V and J genes are TRBV12-3 or TRBV12-4 and TRBJ1-3, with 7 bases matching TRBD1. There are 17 residues in the CDR3. CDR3 sequence reads: CASSPPGQLASGNIIYF. The CDR3 nucleotides are TGTGCCAGCAGTCCCCCGGGACAGCTTGCCTCTGGAAACATCATATATTTT.